Below are 27 T cell receptor beta chains sequenced from a single sample in a study of radiation and T cells in renal cell carcinoma. Documented time point: blood 4 weeks post-SBRT, at nephrectomy. Treatment reported: 15 Gy SBRT to primary tumor, nephrectomy 4 weeks later. The assay was immunoSEQ multiplex PCR, and TCRdb's table has in-frame clones only and misses some. The sample has around 140,000 clones, approximately 86% seen once. Sequenced here: blood, sampled from a patient whose treatment included radiotherapy and nephrectomy. These receptors were collected from a woman between 45 and 60 years old with renal cell carcinoma.

This clone was seen a few times. The V gene is TRBV5-1, the J gene TRBJ2-1, with a weak D call TRBD1 (6 bases). CDR1 and CDR2 from the germline V gene are SGHRS and YFSETQ. Trimming removed 5 bases at V and 0 bases at J, with 15 bases between. The CDR3 is 16 amino acids. CDR3 protein: CASRRITGSSYNEQFF. The CDR3 DNA reads as TGCGCCAGCAGGCGAATCACAGGGAGCTCCTACAATGAGCAGTTCTTC.

This clone was detected only a few times. J is TRBJ2-5 and V is TRBV10-1; D remains unclear. V dropped 11 bases and J dropped 11 bases, with 15 bases sitting between them. From germline, CDR1 is WNHNN and CDR2 SYGVQD (reference sequence). This CDR3 is 10 amino acids long. The CDR3 sequence: CAPNRGVQYF. The CDR3 nucleotides are TGCGCCCCCAATCGAGGAGTTCAGTACTTC.

V and J are TRBV28 and TRBJ2-7; a possible D gene is TRBD1 (6 bases). This CDR3 comprises 13 residues. Looked up from germline, CDR1 is MDHEN and CDR2 is SYDVKM. The germline V and J ends were trimmed by 1 base and 6 bases, with 10 bases remaining between them. The CDR3 DNA is TGTGCCAGCAGTTTATCCCAGGGGCGCGAGCAGTACTTC. This translates into CASSLSQGREQYF.

The chain employs TRBV6-5 and TRBJ1-1; tentative D call: TRBD1 (5 bases). The CDR3 extends over 13 amino acids. The V end lost 5 bases, the J end lost 5 bases, and 12 bases lay between the germline ends. Germline values: CDR1 MNHEY, CDR2 SVGAGI. Written as DNA, the CDR3 is TGTGCCAGCAGTGAGGGACGTTTAACTGAAGCTTTCTTT. As protein: CASSEGRLTEAFF.

J is TRBJ1-2 and V is TRBV10-3; D ambiguous. V was cut by 3 bases and J by 7 bases, with 9 bases left in between. This CDR3 has 12 residues. Germline CDR1 ENHRY, CDR2 SYGVKD. The CDR3 DNA reads TGTGCCATCAGTGATTCTGGGGTTGGCTACACCTTC. Its translation is CAISDSGVGYTF.

The chain joins TRBV5-4 to TRBJ2-3; 8 positions agree with TRBD2. Trimming took 4 bases from V and 0 from J; bases not matched to a gene: 4. Per germline, CDR1 SGHNT and CDR2 YYREEE (reference sequence). This CDR3 region has 15 residues. CDR3 in amino acids: CASSGGGLSTDTQYF. The CDR3 nucleotides are TGTGCCAGCAGCGGCGGGGGGCTAAGCACAGATACGCAGTATTTT.

The chain uses TRBV6-1 and TRBJ2-7, with TRBD1 identical over 9 bases. The J segment lost 1 base and the V segment lost 2 bases, leaving 6 bases of the junction unmatched. Germline CDR1 reads MNHNS; CDR2 reads SASEGT. CDR3 length: 16 amino acids. DNA for the CDR3: TGTGCCAGCAGTGAATACGGACAGGGGAAGTCCTACGAGCAGTACTTC. Amino acid sequence: CASSEYGQGKSYEQYF.

The V and J genes are TRBV19 and TRBJ2-1, with 9 bases lining up with TRBD2. The length of the CDR3 is 15 residues. The ends lost 6 bases at V and 4 bases at J; junction bases unmatched: 7. Germline lookup yields CDR1 LNHDA and CDR2 SQIVND (reference sequence). In nucleotides, the CDR3 is TGTGCCAGTAGAGATAGCGGGAGAGGGTACAATGAGCAGTTCTTC. It translates to CASRDSGRGYNEQFF.

The chain combines TRBV4-3 with TRBJ2-1; the match to TRBD1 covers 7 bases. V dropped 1 base and J dropped 0; count of bases not matched to a gene: 0. CDR1 and CDR2 (germline): LGHNA, YSLEER. The CDR3 extends over 15 amino acids. As DNA, the CDR3 is TGCGCCAGCAGCCAAGGACAGGGCTCCTACAATGAGCAGTTCTTC. Residues: CASSQGQGSYNEQFF.

This clone has only one observation. The gene calls are TRBV7-2 and TRBJ2-7, with D perhaps being TRBD1 or TRBD2 (6 bases each). V was clipped by 1 base and J by 0 bases, with 19 bases between them. From germline, CDR1 is SGHTA and CDR2 FQGNSA. This CDR3 comprises 18 residues. The CDR3 nucleotides read TGTGCCAGCAGCTTAGGGAGGGGAATACCGGACAGCTCCTACGAGCAGTACTTC. It is translated as CASSLGRGIPDSSYEQYF.

This chain links TRBV9 with TRBJ1-1; a weak D match, TRBD1 (6 bases). The CDR3 contains 15 residues. Germline V gives CDR1 SGDLS, CDR2 YYNGEE. V was clipped by 0 bases and J by 4 bases, with 13 bases between them. CDR3 coding DNA: TGTGCCAGCAGCGTAGCTGGGGGCGCGGGCACTGAAGCTTTCTTT. Translated, it gives CASSVAGGAGTEAFF.

The chain combines TRBV9 with TRBJ1-2; D unresolved. The CDR3 runs 12 residues. V lost 4 bases to trimming and J lost 8 bases, with 12 bases between them. The germline V gene has CDR1 SGDLS and CDR2 YYNGEE. As DNA, the CDR3 is TGTGCCAGCAGCCAGATCGACAACGGCTACACCTTC. Protein product: CASSQIDNGYTF.

The rearrangement links TRBV7-2 to TRBJ2-2, with 9 bases that match TRBD1. V gave up 5 bases and J gave up 5 bases; unmatched junction bases: 12. CDR3 length: 17 residues. In germline, CDR1 is SGHTA, CDR2 FQGNSA. Here the CDR3 reads CASSTRPGQGLTGELFF. The CDR3 nucleotides read TGTGCCAGCAGCACAAGACCGGGACAGGGTCTAACCGGGGAGCTGTTTTTT.

This clone appeared once. The chain links TRBV6-4 to TRBJ2-1; D call uncertain. Germline values: CDR1 MRHNA, CDR2 SNTAGT. This CDR3 is 11 amino acids long. V was trimmed by 6 bases and J by 5 bases, leaving 5 bases between them. CDR3 DNA sequence: TGTGCCAGCAGACAGAACAATGAGCAGTTCTTC. It specifies CASRQNNEQFF.

This chain links TRBV6-5 with TRBJ2-1, with D possibly TRBD1 on 5 matching bases. Germline V gene sequence: CDR1 MNHEY, CDR2 SVGAGI. V was trimmed by 8 bases and J by 7 bases, leaving 9 bases between them. This CDR3 has 11 residues. Written as DNA, the CDR3 is TGTGCCAGCGGCAGGGAAAATGAGCAGTTCTTC. Amino acid sequence: CASGRENEQFF.

V usage is TRBV2 and J usage is TRBJ1-2, with unresolved D. V shed 7 bases and J shed 3 bases, with 12 bases lying between them. CDR3 length: 13 residues. The germline V gene has CDR1 SNHLY and CDR2 FYNNEI. In DNA form, the CDR3 reads TGTGCCAGCACTCTGCAGGCCTACTATGGCTACACCTTC. Encoded protein: CASTLQAYYGYTF.

The chain combines TRBV6-5 with TRBJ2-4; 9 bases align to TRBD2. The junction had 7 bases not matched to a gene; V was cut back by 6 bases and J by 7 bases. Looked up from germline, CDR1 is MNHEY and CDR2 is SVGAGI. The CDR3 extends over 14 amino acids. The CDR3 nucleotides read TGTGCCAGCAGAGACAGCGGGAGGAGCAACATTCAGTACTTC. Residues: CASRDSGRSNIQYF.

The rearrangement uses TRBV7-3 and TRBJ2-3; 8 bases are a match to TRBD2. Germline V gives CDR1 SGHTA, CDR2 FQGTGA. The trim removed 5 bases at V and 4 bases at J, leaving 8 bases unmatched. The CDR3 extends over 15 amino acids. The CDR3 DNA follows: TGTGCCAGCAGCCCGGGGGGGACACCATCAGATACGCAGTATTTT. The encoded protein is CASSPGGTPSDTQYF. Full variable domain (remainder filled in from reference TRBV7-3 and TRBJ2-3): GAGVSQTPSNKVTEKGKYVELRCDPISGHTALYWYRQSLGQGPEFLIYFQGTGAADDSGLPNDRFFAVRPEGSVSTLKIQRTERGDSAVYLCASSPGGTPSDTQYFGPGTRLTVL.

The V call is TRBV7-9, the J call TRBJ2-1; D unresolved. CDR3 length: 11 amino acids. The germline CDR1 and CDR2 sequences are SEHNR and FQNEAQ (reference sequence). Trimming removed 5 bases from V and 10 bases from J, with 9 bases in between. In nucleotides, the CDR3 is TGTGCCAGCAGCCTAGAGAGGGAGCAGTTCTTC. Protein product: CASSLEREQFF.

This sequence joins TRBV7-8 and TRBJ1-3; D is unclear. Trimming left V 2 bases short and J 2 bases short, with 7 bases between. The CDR3 consists of 14 residues. From germline, CDR1 is SGHVS and CDR2 FQNEAQ. The CDR3 nucleotides are TGTGCCAGCAGCTTAACCGTGGCTGGAAACACCATATATTTT. Translating gives CASSLTVAGNTIYF.

The CDR3 here is CASSVDLRGFTDTQYF. The CDR3 bases are TGTGCCAGCAGCGTAGACTTACGAGGGTTCACAGATACGCAGTATTTT. V gene TRBV9 combines with J gene TRBJ2-3, with TRBD2 as a possible D gene (5 bases). Germline CDR1 and CDR2: SGDLS and YYNGEE. The CDR3 runs 16 residues. With 0 bases removed from V and 2 bases from J, the gap between germline ends came to 13 bases.

This clone has a single count. The chain recombines TRBV7-2 with TRBJ2-1, with 11 bases aligning to TRBD1. The CDR3 is made up of 16 amino acids. Unmatched junction bases numbered 9, after V lost 5 bases and J lost 6 bases. Germline V gives CDR1 SGHTA, CDR2 FQGNSA. CDR3 sequence (DNA): TGTGCCAGCAGCCCCACGAGGGACAGGGGGAGCAATGAGCAGTTCTTC. Translating gives CASSPTRDRGSNEQFF.

J is TRBJ1-4 and V is TRBV6-1; the match to TRBD1 covers 8 bases. J gave up 6 bases and V 4 bases, and 16 bases lay outside the gene matches. The CDR3 contains 18 residues. Looked up from germline, CDR1 is MNHNS and CDR2 is SASEGT. The CDR3 nucleotides are TGTGCCAGCAGTGGGGACAGGAAAGAGTTCATAAAGGATGAAAAACTGTTTTTT. As protein: CASSGDRKEFIKDEKLFF.

The V gene is TRBV7-9, the J gene TRBJ1-1; no clear D gene. The CDR3 is 11 residues long. From germline, CDR1 is SEHNR and CDR2 FQNEAQ (reference sequence). V was pared by 5 bases and J by 6 bases, with 7 bases between. Here the CDR3 reads CASSRMAEAFF. The CDR3 nucleotides read TGTGCCAGCAGCCGCATGGCTGAAGCTTTCTTT. Using reference TRBV7-9 and TRBJ1-1 for the parts outside the CDR3, the full variable domain is DTGVSQNPRHKITKRGQNVTFRCDPISEHNRLYWYRQTLGQGPEFLTYFQNEAQLEKSRLLSDRFSAERPKGSFSTLEIQRTEQGDSAMYLCASSRMAEAFFGQGTRLTVV.

The V and J genes are TRBV5-1 and TRBJ2-3, with D hard to call. V was pared by 3 bases and J by 1 base, with 6 bases between. The CDR3 spans 13 residues. Per germline, CDR1 SGHRS and CDR2 YFSETQ. CDR3 region: CASSSQRTDTQYF. CDR3 DNA: TGCGCCAGCAGCTCCCAGCGCACAGATACGCAGTATTTT. Supplemented by reference TRBV5-1 and TRBJ2-3, the full variable domain reads KAGVTQTPRYLIKTRGQQVTLSCSPISGHRSVSWYQQTPGQGLQFLFEYFSETQRNKGNFPGRFSGRQFSNSRSEMNVSTLELGDSALYLCASSSQRTDTQYFGPGTRLTVL.

This rearrangement joins TRBV5-1 to TRBJ1-4, with TRBD1 matching over 8 bases. After removal of 0 bases from V and 10 bases from J, the junction contained 8 bases not matched to a gene. Germline V CDR1 and CDR2: SGHRS, YFSETQ. CDR3 length: 15 residues. The CDR3 coding sequence is TGCGCCAGCAGCTTGGAGACAGGGGAGTGGGTAAAACTGTTTTTT. This sequence encodes CASSLETGEWVKLFF.

The chain employs TRBV5-1 and TRBJ1-6; D may be TRBD1 (6 bases). V was cut by 3 bases and J by 10 bases, with 23 bases left in between. CDR3 length equals 17 residues. The V gene's germline CDR1 is SGHRS and CDR2 YFSETQ. This CDR3 reads CASSSIGGAAIHSPLHF. In DNA, the CDR3 is TGCGCCAGCAGCTCAATAGGGGGGGCCGCAATACACTCACCCCTCCACTTT. Variable domain in full (rest from reference TRBV5-1 and TRBJ1-6): KAGVTQTPRYLIKTRGQQVTLSCSPISGHRSVSWYQQTPGQGLQFLFEYFSETQRNKGNFPGRFSGRQFSNSRSEMNVSTLELGDSALYLCASSSIGGAAIHSPLHFGNGTRLTVT.